These 5 T cell receptor beta chains were all obtained from the same sample, sequenced in a study of blood T cell repertoires in COVID-19. Repertoires were generated with immunoSEQ multiplex PCR, while TCRdb's copy carries only in-frame clones and drops some. This sample yields some 68,000 clones, of which 80% to 90% are seen a single time; more than 8% belongs to the top ten. The sample consisted of peripheral blood. These TCRs come from a man aged 50 to 59 with active COVID-19.

The chain links TRBV12-3 or TRBV12-4 to TRBJ2-7; D perhaps matches TRBD1 (5 bases). The CDR3 sequence is 13 residues long. Trimming removed 2 bases at V and 5 bases at J, with 10 bases between. The CDR3 loop is CASSLRQKNEQYF. Here the CDR3 DNA reads TGTGCCAGCAGTTTAAGACAGAAAAACGAGCAGTACTTC.

The V call is TRBV4-1, the J call TRBJ1-6, with a weak D call TRBD1 (5 bases). Trimming took off 4 bases at V and 0 bases at J, with 16 bases between the two ends. CDR1 MGHRA and CDR2 YSYEKL come from the germline V gene. The CDR3 sequence is 18 residues long. CDR3 nucleotide sequence: TGCGCCAGCAGCCCCGGGGGGGGAGAACCCTCCTATAATTCACCCCTCCACTTT. This encodes CASSPGGGEPSYNSPLHF.

The chain joins TRBV9 to TRBJ1-4; 7 nucleotides line up with TRBD1. The CDR3 sequence is 14 residues long. Trimming cost V 3 bases and J 8 bases; bases outside gene matches: 7. Germline V gene data show CDR1 as SGDLS and CDR2 as YYNGEE. The CDR3 bases are TGTGCCAGCAGCGGCACCGGGACAGAAGAAAAACTGTTTTTT. Residues: CASSGTGTEEKLFF.

This chain joins TRBV6-4 and TRBJ1-1; no reliable D call. This CDR3 region has 14 residues. Trimming shortened V by 4 bases and J by 4 bases, and 13 bases separated the two germline ends. Germline V gene data show CDR1 as MRHNA and CDR2 as SNTAGT. The CDR3 sequence: CASSAESGSTEAFF. The CDR3 nucleotides are TGTGCCAGCAGTGCTGAGTCTGGGAGCACTGAAGCTTTCTTT.

The gene calls are TRBV15 and TRBJ2-3, with D tentatively TRBD1 (6 bases). Looked up from germline, CDR1 is LNHNV and CDR2 is YYDKDF (reference sequence). The germline V and J ends were trimmed by 9 bases and 7 bases, with 14 bases remaining between them. The length of the CDR3 is 12 residues. CDR3 bases: TGTGCCACAAAGGACAGTCCGAATACGCAGTATTTT. Amino acid sequence: CATKDSPNTQYF.